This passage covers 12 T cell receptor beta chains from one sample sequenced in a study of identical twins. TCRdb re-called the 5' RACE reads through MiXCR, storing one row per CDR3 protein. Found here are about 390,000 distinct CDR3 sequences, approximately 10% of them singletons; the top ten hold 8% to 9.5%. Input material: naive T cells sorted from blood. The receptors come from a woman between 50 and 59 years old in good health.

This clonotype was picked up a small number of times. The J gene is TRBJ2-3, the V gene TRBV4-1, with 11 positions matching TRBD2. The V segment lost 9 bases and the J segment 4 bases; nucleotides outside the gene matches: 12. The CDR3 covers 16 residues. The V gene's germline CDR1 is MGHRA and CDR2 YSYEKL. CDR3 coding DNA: TGCGCCAGTACCGTCTTACTAGCGGGAGTTGCAGATACGCAGTATTTT. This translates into CASTVLLAGVADTQYF.

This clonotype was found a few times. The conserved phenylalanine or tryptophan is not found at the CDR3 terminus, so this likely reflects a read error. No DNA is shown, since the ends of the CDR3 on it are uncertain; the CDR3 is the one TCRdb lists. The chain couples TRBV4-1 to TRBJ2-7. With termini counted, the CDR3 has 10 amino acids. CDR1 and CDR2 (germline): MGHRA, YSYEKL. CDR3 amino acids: CASSLKDHNN.

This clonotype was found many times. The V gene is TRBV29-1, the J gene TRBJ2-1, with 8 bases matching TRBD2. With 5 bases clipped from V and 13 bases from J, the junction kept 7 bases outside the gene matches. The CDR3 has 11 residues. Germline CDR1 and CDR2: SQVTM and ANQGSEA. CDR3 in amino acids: CSVRGTRGQFF. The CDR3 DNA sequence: TGCAGCGTTAGAGGGACTAGGGGTCAGTTCTTC.

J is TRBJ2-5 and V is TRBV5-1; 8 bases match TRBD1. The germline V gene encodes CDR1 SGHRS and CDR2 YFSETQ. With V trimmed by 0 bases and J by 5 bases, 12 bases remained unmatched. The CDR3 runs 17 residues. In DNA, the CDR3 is TGCGCCAGCAGCTTGGAAGGGGCAGGGGGCGTCGGGGAGACCCAGTACTTC. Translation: CASSLEGAGGVGETQYF.

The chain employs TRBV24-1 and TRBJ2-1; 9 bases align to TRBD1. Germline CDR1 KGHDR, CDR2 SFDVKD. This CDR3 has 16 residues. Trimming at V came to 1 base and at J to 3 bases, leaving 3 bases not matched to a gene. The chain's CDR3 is CATSDFRQGVYNEQFF. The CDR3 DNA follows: TGTGCCACCAGTGATTTTCGACAGGGGGTCTACAATGAGCAGTTCTTC.

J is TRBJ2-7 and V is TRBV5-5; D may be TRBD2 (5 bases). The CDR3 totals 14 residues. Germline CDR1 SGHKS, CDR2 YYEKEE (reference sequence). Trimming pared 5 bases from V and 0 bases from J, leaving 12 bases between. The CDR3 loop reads CASSYPGSSYEQYV. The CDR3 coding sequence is TGTGCCAGCAGTTATCCGGGGAGCTCCTACGAGCAGTACGTC.

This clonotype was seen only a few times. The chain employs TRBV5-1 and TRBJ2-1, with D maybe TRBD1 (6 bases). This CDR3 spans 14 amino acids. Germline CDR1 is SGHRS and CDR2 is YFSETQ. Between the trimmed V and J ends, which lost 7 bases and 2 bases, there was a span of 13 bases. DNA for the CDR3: TGCGCCAGCGTCCCACCAGGGGCCTACAATGAGCAGTTCTTC. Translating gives CASVPPGAYNEQFF.

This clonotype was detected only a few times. CDR3 in amino acids: CASSERGGPDTQYF. Here the CDR3 DNA reads TGCGCCAGCAGTGAGAGGGGGGGTCCAGATACGCAGTATTTT. V usage is TRBV10-1 and J usage is TRBJ2-3, with D perhaps matching TRBD2 (7 bases). The CDR3 covers 14 residues. CDR1 and CDR2 (germline): WNHNN, SYGVQD (reference sequence). V dropped 2 bases and J dropped 4 bases, with 10 bases sitting between them.

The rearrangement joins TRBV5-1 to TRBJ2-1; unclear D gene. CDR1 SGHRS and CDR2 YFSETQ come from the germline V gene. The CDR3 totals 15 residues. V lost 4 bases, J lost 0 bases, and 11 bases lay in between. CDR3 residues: CASSPLDSSYNEQFF. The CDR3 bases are TGCGCCAGCAGCCCGTTAGATAGCTCCTACAATGAGCAGTTCTTC.

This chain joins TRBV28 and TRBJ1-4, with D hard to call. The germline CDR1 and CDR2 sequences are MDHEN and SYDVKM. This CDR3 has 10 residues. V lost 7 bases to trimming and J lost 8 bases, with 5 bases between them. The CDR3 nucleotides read TGTGCCAGCATGATGGAAAAACTGTTTTTT. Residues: CASMMEKLFF.

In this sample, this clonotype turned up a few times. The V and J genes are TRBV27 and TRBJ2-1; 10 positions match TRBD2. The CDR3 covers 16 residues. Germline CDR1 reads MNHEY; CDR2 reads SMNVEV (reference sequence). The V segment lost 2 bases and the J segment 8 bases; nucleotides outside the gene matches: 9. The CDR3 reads CASSLARSGREDEQFF. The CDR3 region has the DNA TGTGCCAGCAGTTTAGCTAGGAGCGGGAGGGAGGATGAGCAGTTCTTC.

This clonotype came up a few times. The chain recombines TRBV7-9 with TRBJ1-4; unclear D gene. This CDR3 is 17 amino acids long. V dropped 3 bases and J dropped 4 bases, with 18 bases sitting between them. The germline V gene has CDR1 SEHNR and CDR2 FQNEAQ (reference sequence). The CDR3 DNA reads TGTGCCAGCAGCTTCGGCGGTTCGGGAGTTGGTAATGAAAAACTGTTTTTT. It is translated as CASSFGGSGVGNEKLFF.